This T cell receptor beta chain was captured by sequencing in a study of blood T cells in healthy people across ages. Study-wide points: With age, beta diversity per million T cells declined roughly linearly, significantly by 30 to 40. Naive CD4+ cells and diversity were both higher in long-lived donors than in aged donors.

Roughly 9.2 milliliters of peripheral blood were drawn from each donor into EDTA-treated tubes. A second PCR of about 7 to 12 cycles used a sample-barcoded 5' primer and a J-beta primer mix. From each sample, at least 3 million paired-end reads containing CDR3 were obtained. TCRdb reprocessed the 5' RACE reads via MiXCR and lists one record per CDR3 protein. The sample yields roughly 1.9 million distinct CDR3 sequences, roughly two fifths seen once. CDR3 length: 16 residues. V gave up 5 bases and J gave up 8 bases; unmatched junction bases: 13. The germline V gene has CDR1 PRHDT and CDR2 FYEKMQ (reference sequence). On this clonotype: As yet, its antigen is unknown.

The source of this sequence is a human donor in good health. The chain combines TRBV13 with TRBJ1-2; 11 nucleotides agree with TRBD1. Source material: blood. CDR3 in DNA: TGTGCCAGCAGCACACGACCCGGGACAGGGGGACGAGGCTACACCTTC. This codes for CASSTRPGTGGRGYTF.